These T cell receptor beta chains were read from a single sample in a study of blood T cell repertoires in COVID-19. Repertoires were generated with immunoSEQ multiplex PCR, while TCRdb's copy carries only in-frame clones and drops some. The sample records 200,000 to 250,000 clones, around 83% being singletons. Sequencing was performed on peripheral blood. The source is a woman between 40 and 55 years old who had recovered from COVID-19. Both conserved end residues are trimmed from each CDR3.

ASSYWGTSGETQY,TRBJ2-5,13,TRBV5-6
AWSASGGGGKLF,TRBJ1-4,12,TRBV30
ASSEFTGTGEAF,TRBJ1-1,12,TRBV25-1
ASSFLGLSEKLF,TRBJ1-4,12,TRBV6-5
ASSQVYPPYEQY,TRBJ2-7,12,TRBV3-1/TRBV3-2
ASSVAGTRFGNTIY,TRBJ1-3,14,TRBV9
ASNSDNGEKLF,TRBJ1-4,11,TRBV2
SVSPTAYMNTEAF,TRBJ1-1,13,TRBV29-1
ASSPSGAGDRETQY,TRBJ2-5,14,TRBV18
ASSLLWEEQY,TRBJ2-7,10,TRBV5-6
ASSPSGGLRDYGYT,TRBJ1-2,14,TRBV19
ASSGLNRENGYT,TRBJ1-2,12,TRBV6-5
ASSPGGPMNTEAF,TRBJ1-1,13,TRBV18
SVSRGGAGTEAF,TRBJ1-1,12,TRBV29-1
AWSPGVSEAF,TRBJ1-1,10,TRBV30
ASSQGQGAEKLF,TRBJ1-4,12,TRBV18
ASSREVLGPGYT,TRBJ1-2,12,TRBV5-5
ASSFTGTGGRDT,TRBJ1-2,12,TRBV5-5
ASSPWTSGGKRTGELF,TRBJ2-2,16,TRBV28
ASSSTYEQY,TRBJ2-7,9,TRBV12-3/TRBV12-4
ASSSGLGQGTYEQY,TRBJ2-7,14,TRBV7-2
AKRAGLLDYGYT,TRBJ1-2,12,TRBV2
ASSLGGTPERVF,TRBJ1-4,12,TRBV13